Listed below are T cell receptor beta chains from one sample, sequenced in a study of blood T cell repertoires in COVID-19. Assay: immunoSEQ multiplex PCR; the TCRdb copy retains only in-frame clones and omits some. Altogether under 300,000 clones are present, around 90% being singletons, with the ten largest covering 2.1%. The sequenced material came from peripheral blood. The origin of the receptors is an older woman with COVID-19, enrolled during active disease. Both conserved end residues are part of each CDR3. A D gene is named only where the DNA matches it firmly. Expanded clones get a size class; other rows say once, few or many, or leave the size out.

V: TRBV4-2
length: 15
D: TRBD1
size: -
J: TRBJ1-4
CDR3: CASSRTGGLGEKLFF
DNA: TGTGCCAGCAGCCGCACAGGGGGCTTGGGTGAAAAACTGTTTTTT

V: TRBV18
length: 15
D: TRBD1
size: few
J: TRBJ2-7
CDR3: CASSPSRDRGYEQYF
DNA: TGTGCCAGCTCACCATCCCGGGACAGGGGCTACGAGCAGTACTTC

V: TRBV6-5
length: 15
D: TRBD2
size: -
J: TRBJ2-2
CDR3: CASSYEAGVTGELFF
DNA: TGTGCCAGCAGTTACGAAGCGGGGGTTACCGGGGAGCTGTTTTTT

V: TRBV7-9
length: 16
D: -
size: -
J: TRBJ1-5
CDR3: CASSPPGTHSNQPQHF
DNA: TGTGCCAGCAGCCCCCCCGGGACACATAGCAATCAGCCCCAGCATTTT

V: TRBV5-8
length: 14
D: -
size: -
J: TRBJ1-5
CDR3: CASSLGGADQPQHF
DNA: TGTGCCAGCAGCTTAGGGGGTGCGGATCAGCCCCAGCATTTT

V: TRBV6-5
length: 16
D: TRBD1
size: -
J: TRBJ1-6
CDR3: CASSFTRTGVDSPLHF
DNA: TGTGCCAGCAGTTTCACCCGGACAGGGGTGGATTCACCCCTCCACTTT

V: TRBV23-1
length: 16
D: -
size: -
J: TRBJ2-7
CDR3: CASSHPEGVFPYEQYF
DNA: TGCGCCAGCAGTCACCCCGAGGGGGTATTCCCCTACGAGCAGTACTTC

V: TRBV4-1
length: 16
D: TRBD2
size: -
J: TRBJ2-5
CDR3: CASSQAVLAGGETQYF
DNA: TGCGCCAGCAGCCAAGCGGTTCTAGCGGGGGGAGAGACCCAGTACTTC

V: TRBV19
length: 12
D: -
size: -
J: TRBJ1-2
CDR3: CASGSSPNGYTF
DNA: TGTGCCAGTGGGAGTAGTCCAAATGGCTACACCTTC

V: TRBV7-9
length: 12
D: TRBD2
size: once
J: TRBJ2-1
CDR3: CAITLAGNEQFF
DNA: TGTGCCATTACTCTAGCGGGCAATGAGCAGTTCTTC

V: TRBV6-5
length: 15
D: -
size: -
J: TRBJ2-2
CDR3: CASSLFRGGTGELFF
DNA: TGTGCCAGCAGTTTGTTTCGGGGAGGCACCGGGGAGCTGTTTTTT

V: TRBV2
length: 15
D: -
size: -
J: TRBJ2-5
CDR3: CASTTHQGNQETQYF
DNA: TGTGCCAGCACTACGCACCAGGGAAACCAAGAGACCCAGTACTTC

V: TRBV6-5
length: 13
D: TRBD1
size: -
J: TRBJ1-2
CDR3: CASSSITGAGYTF
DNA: TGTGCCAGCAGTAGTATAACAGGGGCTGGCTACACCTTC

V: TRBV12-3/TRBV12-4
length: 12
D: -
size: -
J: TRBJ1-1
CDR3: CASRDSFTEAFF
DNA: TGTGCCAGCCGTGACAGTTTCACTGAAGCTTTCTTT

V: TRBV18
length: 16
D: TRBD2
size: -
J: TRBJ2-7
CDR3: CASSHGGETTSGEQYF
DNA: TGTGCCAGCTCACACGGGGGGGAAACGACGTCGGGAGAGCAGTACTTC

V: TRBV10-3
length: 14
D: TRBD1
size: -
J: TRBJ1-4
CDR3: CAISEGQGKEKLFF
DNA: TGTGCCATCAGTGAAGGACAGGGTAAAGAAAAACTGTTTTTT

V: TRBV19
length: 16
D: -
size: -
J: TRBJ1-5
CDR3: CASSIASGVSNQPQHF
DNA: TGTGCCAGTAGTATAGCTTCAGGGGTTAGCAATCAGCCCCAGCATTTT

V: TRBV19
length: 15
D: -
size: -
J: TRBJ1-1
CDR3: CAGAANHRGNTEAFF
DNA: TGTGCGGGGGCAGCCAACCACCGTGGGAACACTGAAGCTTTCTTT

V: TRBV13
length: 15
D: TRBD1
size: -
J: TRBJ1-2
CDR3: CASSTSGTGNYGYTF
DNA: TGTGCCAGCAGCACCTCCGGGACAGGGAACTATGGCTACACCTTC

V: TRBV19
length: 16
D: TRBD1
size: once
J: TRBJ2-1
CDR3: CASSLQGAGSYNEQFF
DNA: TGTGCCAGTAGTCTCCAGGGGGCTGGCTCCTACAATGAGCAGTTCTTC

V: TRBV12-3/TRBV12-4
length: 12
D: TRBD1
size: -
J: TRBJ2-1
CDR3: CASRWDRSSEFF
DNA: TGTGCCAGCAGGTGGGACAGGTCCTCGGAGTTCTTC

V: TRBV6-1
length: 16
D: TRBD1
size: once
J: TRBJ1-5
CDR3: CASSEDTGTGGQPQHF
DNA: TGTGCCAGCAGTGAAGATACCGGGACAGGGGGTCAGCCCCAGCATTTT

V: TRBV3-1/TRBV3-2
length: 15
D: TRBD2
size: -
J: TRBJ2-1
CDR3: CASSHTSGAYNEQFF
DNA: TGTGCCAGCAGCCATACTAGCGGGGCGTACAATGAGCAGTTCTTC

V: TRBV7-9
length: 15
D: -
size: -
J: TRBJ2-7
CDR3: CASSPSAGIPYEQYF
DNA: TGTGCCAGCAGCCCGAGTGCGGGGATCCCATACGAGCAGTACTTC

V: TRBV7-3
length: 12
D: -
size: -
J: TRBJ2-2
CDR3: CASRGLVGELFF
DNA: TGTGCCAGCAGGGGGCTTGTCGGGGAGCTGTTTTTT